This record covers a single T cell receptor (beta chain). The sample holds many counts of this clonotype. The target of this receptor is not known. No per-base quality is available; no much larger clone lies one base away. Sequencing took place on an Illumina HiSeq 2500. TCR beta libraries were prepared by quantitative 5'-RACE with molecular barcodes. On the study's bioinformatics: To identify disease-linked TCR variants, a new computational method was used, one built on a probabilistic model of VDJ rearrangement. TCRdb reran the public reads through fastp at Q25 and MiXCR, keeping productive beta chains. Each entry is one CDR3 protein sequence, shown with its most common DNA and genes. TCRdb, rather than the study authors, made the V and J calls. The sample yields about 130,000 distinct CDR3 sequences; 6% to 8.5% were counted once. Over 10% of the sample is held by the ten biggest clonotypes. The sample comes from a study of CD8 T cells in ankylosing spondylitis (dated by TCRdb to about 2017). Study-wide context: T cell receptor beta repertoires were profiled in healthy donors and ankylosing spondylitis patients so that disease-linked TCR variants could be found. The whole study cohort included over a hundred healthy donors and around 24 ankylosing spondylitis patients. Peripheral blood samples were taken, and synovial fluid was additionally collected from ankylosing spondylitis patients. Study-wide findings and limitations: Some motif variants were previously reported in synovial fluid and blood of reactive arthritis patients, suggesting common disease-initiation mechanisms. Significant enrichment of the disease-linked clones was reported in matched synovial fluid samples from ankylosing spondylitis patients. Blood from ankylosing spondylitis patients appeared to be characterized by a TCR beta motif composed of under 10 highly homologous amino acid variants. In peripheral blood, the disease-linked clones were found at relatively low frequencies and had a CD8+ phenotype.

The germline ends are 8 bases apart after V is trimmed by 1 base and J by 1 base. From the cysteine up to the phenylalanine, the CDR3 has a length of 13 residues. Only the CDR3 portion is preserved as DNA: 39 bases, with reading frame beginning at the first base. The germline V gene (reference sequence) specifies DFQATT as CDR1 and SNEGSKA as CDR2. The rearranged chain carries TRBV20-1 and TRBJ2-7; tentative D gene TRBD1, with 5 bases matching. Material: blood, either unsorted or a sorted T cell fraction (not recorded which). This TCR came from a female donor with ankylosing spondylitis or in good health (not recorded which). The sequenced DNA: TGCAGTGCTAGAGCCCAGGGTTCCTACGAGCAGTACTTC. This gives the protein CSARAQGSYEQYF.